The T cell receptor beta chain under discussion was sequenced for a study of control samples from healthy donors and cancer patients. This CDR3 has 15 residues. The ends were cut back, 2 bases at V and 0 bases at J, with 11 bases in the middle. Germline assignment: CDR1 GTSNPN and CDR2 SVGIG (reference sequence). Sequencing was performed with immunoSEQ multiplex PCR; in TCRdb, only in-frame clones are kept and a portion is missing. The sample holds 100,000 to 130,000 clones; about 80% are singletons and the top ten take 6% to 8%. The sequence derives from a man aged 18 to 30 in good health. Sequenced sample: blood. The V gene is TRBV30, the J gene TRBJ1-5, with D possibly being TRBD1 (5 bases). The CDR3 loop reads CAWSRDRDSNQPQHF. DNA for the CDR3: TGTGCCTGGAGTCGGGACCGAGATAGCAATCAGCCCCAGCATTTT.